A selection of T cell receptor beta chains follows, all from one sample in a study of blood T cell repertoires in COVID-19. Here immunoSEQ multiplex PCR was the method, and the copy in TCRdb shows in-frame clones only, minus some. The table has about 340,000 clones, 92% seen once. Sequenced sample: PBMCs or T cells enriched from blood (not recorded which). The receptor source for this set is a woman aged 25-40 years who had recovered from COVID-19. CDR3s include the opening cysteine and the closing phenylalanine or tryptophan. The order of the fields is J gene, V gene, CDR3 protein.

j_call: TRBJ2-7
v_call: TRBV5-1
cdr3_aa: CASSLTGTGRRRDYEQYF

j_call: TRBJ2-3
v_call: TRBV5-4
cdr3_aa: CASMPRGGPDTQYF

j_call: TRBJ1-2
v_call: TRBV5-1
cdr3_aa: CASSFTGDYGYTF

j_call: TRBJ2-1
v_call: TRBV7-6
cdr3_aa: CASSLGGGSFFRSYNEQFF

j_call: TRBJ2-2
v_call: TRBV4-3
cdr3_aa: CASSQDAGGNTGELFF

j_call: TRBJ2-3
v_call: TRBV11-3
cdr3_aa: CASSLGLGGYSTDTQYF

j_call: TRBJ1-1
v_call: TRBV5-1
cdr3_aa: CASSLGQGFTEAFF

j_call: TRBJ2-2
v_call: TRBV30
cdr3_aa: CAWSFKGLAVTGELFF

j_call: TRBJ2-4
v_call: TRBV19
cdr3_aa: CASSRGASGWDIQYF

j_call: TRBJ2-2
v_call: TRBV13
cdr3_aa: CASSRDRDKTGELFF

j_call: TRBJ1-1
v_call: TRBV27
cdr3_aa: CASSLRGMGEAFF

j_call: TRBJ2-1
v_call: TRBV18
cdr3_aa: CASSPRTSGSFSGEQFF

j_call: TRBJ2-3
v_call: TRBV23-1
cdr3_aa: CASSQGTAEADTQYF

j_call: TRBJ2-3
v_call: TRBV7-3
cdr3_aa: CASSWTGARSDTQYF

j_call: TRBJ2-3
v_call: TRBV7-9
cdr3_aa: CASSLGQGHTDTQYF

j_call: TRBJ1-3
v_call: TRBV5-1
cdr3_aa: CASSPGTGGNTIYF

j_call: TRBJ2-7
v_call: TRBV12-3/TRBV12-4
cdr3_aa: CASSLGKLYEQYF

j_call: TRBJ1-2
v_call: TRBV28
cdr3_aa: CASTVGREDGYTF

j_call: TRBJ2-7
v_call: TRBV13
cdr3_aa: CASSLAGLGSNEQYF

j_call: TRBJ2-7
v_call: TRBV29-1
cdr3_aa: CSKGAAEQYF

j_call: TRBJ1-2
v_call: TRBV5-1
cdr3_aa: CASSPTGDYGYTF

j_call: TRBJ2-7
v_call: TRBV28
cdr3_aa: CASSFRQGSNEQYF

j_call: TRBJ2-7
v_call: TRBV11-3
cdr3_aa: CASSLQGAMIYEQYF

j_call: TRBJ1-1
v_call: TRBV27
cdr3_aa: CASSYNRQGAEAFF

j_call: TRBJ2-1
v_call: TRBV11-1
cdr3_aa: CASSPWGTSSNEQFF

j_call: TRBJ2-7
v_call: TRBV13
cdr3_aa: CASSLGTDSYEQYF

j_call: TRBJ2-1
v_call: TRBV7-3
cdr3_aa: CASSGTSGPYNEQFF